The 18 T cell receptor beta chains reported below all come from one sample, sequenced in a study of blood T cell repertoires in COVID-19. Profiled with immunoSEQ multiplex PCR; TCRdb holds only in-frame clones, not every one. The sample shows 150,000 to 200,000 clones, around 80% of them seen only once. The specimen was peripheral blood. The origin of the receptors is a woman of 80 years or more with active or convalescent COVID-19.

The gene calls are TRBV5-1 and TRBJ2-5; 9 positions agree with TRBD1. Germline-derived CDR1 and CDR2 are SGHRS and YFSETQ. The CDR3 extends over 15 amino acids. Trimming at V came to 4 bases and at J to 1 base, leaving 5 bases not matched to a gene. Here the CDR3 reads CASSLGQGVQETQYF. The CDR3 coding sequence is TGCGCCAGCAGCCTGGGACAGGGTGTCCAAGAGACCCAGTACTTC.

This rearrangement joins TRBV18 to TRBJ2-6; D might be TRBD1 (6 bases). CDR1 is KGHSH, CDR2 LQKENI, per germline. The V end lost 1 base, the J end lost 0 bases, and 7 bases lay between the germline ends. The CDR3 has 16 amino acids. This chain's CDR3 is CASSPQTGSGANVLTF. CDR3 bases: TGTGCCAGCTCACCACAGACAGGCTCTGGGGCCAACGTCCTGACTTTC.

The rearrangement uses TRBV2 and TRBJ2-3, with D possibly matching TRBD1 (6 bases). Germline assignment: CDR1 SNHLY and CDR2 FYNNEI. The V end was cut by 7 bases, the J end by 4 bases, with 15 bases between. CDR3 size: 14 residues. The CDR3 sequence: CASNTYRDADTQYF. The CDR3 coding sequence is TGTGCCAGCAATACGTACAGGGATGCAGATACGCAGTATTTT.

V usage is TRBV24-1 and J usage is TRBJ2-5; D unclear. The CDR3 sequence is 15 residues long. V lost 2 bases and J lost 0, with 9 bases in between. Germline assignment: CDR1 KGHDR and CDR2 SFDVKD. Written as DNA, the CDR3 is TGTGCCACCAGTGATTCACTTGAGTACCAAGAGACCCAGTACTTC. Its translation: CATSDSLEYQETQYF.

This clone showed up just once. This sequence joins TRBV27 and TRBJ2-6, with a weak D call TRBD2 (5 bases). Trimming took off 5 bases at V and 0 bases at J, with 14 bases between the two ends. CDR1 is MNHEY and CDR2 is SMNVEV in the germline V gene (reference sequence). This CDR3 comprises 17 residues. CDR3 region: CASSPLGATSGANVLTF. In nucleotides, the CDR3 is TGTGCCAGCAGTCCCCTGGGAGCTACCTCTGGGGCCAACGTCCTGACTTTC.

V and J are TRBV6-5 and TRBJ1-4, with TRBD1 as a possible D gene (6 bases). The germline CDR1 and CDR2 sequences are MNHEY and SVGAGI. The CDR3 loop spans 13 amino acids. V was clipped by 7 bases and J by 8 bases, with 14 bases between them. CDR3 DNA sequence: TGTGCCAGCACTACAGGGAGGGGGGAAAAACTGTTTTTT. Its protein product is CASTTGRGEKLFF.

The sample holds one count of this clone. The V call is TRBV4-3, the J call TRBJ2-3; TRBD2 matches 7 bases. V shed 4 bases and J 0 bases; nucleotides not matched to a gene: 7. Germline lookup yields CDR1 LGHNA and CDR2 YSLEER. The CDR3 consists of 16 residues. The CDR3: CASSPQTSLSTDTQYF. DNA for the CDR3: TGCGCCAGCAGCCCCCAGACTAGCCTTAGCACAGATACGCAGTATTTT.

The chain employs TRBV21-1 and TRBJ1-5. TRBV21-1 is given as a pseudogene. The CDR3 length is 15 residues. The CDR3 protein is CASSSTDYSNQPQHF. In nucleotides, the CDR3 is TGTGCCAGCAGCTCCACAGACTATAGCAATCAGCCCCAGCATTTT.

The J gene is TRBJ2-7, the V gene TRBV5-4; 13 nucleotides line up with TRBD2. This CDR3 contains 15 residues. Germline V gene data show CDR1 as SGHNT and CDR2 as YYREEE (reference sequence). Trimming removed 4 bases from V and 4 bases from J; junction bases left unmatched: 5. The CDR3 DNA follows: TGTGCCAGCAGCCAGGGGACTAGCGGGGCGTACGAGCAGTACTTC. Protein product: CASSQGTSGAYEQYF.

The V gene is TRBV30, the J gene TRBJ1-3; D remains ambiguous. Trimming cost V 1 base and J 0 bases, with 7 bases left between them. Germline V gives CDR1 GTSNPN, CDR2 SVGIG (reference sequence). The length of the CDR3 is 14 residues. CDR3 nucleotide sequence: TGTGCCTGGAGTGCTCCCTCCTCTGGAAACACCATATATTTT. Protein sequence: CAWSAPSSGNTIYF. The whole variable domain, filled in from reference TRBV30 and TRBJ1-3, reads SQTIHQWPATLVQPVGSPLSLECTVEGTSNPNLYWYRQAAGRGLQLLFYSVGIGQISSEVPQNLSASRPQDRQFILSSKKLLLSDSGFYLCAWSAPSSGNTIYFGEGSWLTVV.

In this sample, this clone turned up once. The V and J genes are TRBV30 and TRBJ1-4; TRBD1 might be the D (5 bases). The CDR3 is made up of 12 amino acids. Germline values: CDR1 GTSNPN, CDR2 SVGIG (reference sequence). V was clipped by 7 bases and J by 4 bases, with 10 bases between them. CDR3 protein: CAFTRDNEKLFF. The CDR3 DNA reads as TGTGCCTTCACCAGGGATAATGAAAAACTGTTTTTT.

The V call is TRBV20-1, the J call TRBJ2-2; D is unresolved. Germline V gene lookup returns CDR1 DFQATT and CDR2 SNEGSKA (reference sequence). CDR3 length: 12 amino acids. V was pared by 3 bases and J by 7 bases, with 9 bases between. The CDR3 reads CSASGPYGELFF. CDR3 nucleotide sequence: TGCAGTGCTAGTGGGCCTTACGGGGAGCTGTTTTTT.

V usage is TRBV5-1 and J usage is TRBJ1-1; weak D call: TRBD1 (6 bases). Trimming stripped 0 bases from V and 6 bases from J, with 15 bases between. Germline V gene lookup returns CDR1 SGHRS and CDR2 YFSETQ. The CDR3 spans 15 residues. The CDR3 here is CASSLDTGQYAEAFF. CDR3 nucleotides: TGCGCCAGCAGCTTGGACACAGGACAGTATGCTGAAGCTTTCTTT.

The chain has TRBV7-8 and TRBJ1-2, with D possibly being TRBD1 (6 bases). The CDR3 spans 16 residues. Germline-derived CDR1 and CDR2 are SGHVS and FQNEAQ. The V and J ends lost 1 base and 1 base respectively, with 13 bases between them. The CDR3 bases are TGTGCCAGCAGCTTAGTTGGCGCAGGGGATAACTATGGCTACACCTTC. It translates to CASSLVGAGDNYGYTF.

CDR3 sequence reads: CASSRSDWGPETQYF. In DNA form, the CDR3 reads TGTGCCAGCAGCAGGTCTGACTGGGGGCCGGAGACCCAGTACTTC. The chain combines TRBV6-2 or TRBV6-3 with TRBJ2-5; a possible D gene is TRBD1 (6 bases). Trimming cost V 6 bases and J 5 bases, with 19 bases left between them. The germline V gene has CDR1 MNHEY and CDR2 SVGEGT. This CDR3 is 15 amino acids long.

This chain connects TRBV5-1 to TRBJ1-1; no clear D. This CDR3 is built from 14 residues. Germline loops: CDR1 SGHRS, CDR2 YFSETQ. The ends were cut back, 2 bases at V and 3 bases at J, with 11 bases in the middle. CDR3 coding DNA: TGCGCCAGCAGCTTCGGGGATTCATACACTGAAGCTTTCTTT. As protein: CASSFGDSYTEAFF.

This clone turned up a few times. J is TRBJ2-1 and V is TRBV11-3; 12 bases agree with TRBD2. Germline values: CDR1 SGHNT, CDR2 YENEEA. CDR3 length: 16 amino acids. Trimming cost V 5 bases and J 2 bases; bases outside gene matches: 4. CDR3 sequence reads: CASSQRTSGAYNEQFF. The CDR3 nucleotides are TGTGCCAGCAGCCAAAGGACTAGCGGGGCCTACAATGAGCAGTTCTTC.

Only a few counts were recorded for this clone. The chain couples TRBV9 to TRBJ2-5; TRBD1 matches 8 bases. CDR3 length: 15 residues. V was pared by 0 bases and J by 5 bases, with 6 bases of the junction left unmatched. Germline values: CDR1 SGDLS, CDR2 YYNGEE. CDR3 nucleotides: TGTGCCAGCAGCGTAGCTACAGGGGGAAAGGAGACCCAGTACTTC. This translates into CASSVATGGKETQYF.